The 20 T cell receptor beta chains below come from one sample, sequenced in a study of T-cell memory formation after mild COVID-19. TCRdb independently ran MiXCR on the 5' RACE reads; one entry per CDR3 protein. The table includes 360,000 or so distinct CDR3 sequences, under 30% detected once. The specimen was PBMCs or a T cell subset sorted from them (not recorded which). The receptors were gathered from an adult woman who had mild COVID-19 (a few samples of this study predate the infection). Cell type and time point are not known.

The rearrangement joins TRBV7-9 to TRBJ1-1; 7 bases are a match to TRBD1. With V trimmed by 8 bases and J by 5 bases, 5 bases remained unmatched. Looked up from germline, CDR1 is SEHNR and CDR2 is FQNEAQ (reference sequence). The CDR3 is made up of 12 amino acids. CDR3 DNA: TGTGCCAGCGGCCAGGGGGGAACTGAAGCTTTCTTT. Its protein is CASGQGGTEAFF.

The chain carries TRBV5-1 and TRBJ1-4; unclear D gene. CDR3 length equals 12 residues. Germline CDR1 SGHRS, CDR2 YFSETQ. The V gene lost 0 bases and the J gene lost 9 bases, with 6 bases spanning the gap. CDR3 DNA: TGCGCCAGCAGCTTGGAAGGGCAAAAACTGTTTTTT. Protein: CASSLEGQKLFF.

This rearrangement joins TRBV24-1 to TRBJ2-2; no reliable D call. The CDR3 has 14 amino acids. Trimming removed 1 base from V and 4 bases from J, with 6 bases in between. CDR1 and CDR2 from the germline V gene are KGHDR and SFDVKD. The CDR3 DNA is TGTGCCACCAGTGATTTAGTTAGCACCGGGGAGCTGTTTTTT. It translates to CATSDLVSTGELFF.

The chain has TRBV5-1 and TRBJ1-6; no reliable D call. The CDR3 sequence is 14 residues long. Germline V lookup: CDR1 SGHRS, CDR2 YFSETQ. Trimming pared 0 bases from V and 9 bases from J, leaving 10 bases between. CDR3 protein: CASSLEVPGSPLHF. Here the CDR3 DNA reads TGCGCCAGCAGCTTGGAGGTCCCGGGTTCACCCCTCCACTTT.

The chain recombines TRBV6-1 with TRBJ1-2; D gene uncertain. The germline V gene has CDR1 MNHNS and CDR2 SASEGT. The CDR3 spans 14 residues. With 0 bases removed from V and 8 bases from J, the gap between germline ends came to 13 bases. The CDR3 nucleotides read TGTGCCAGCAGTGAAGCGGTACCGGGAGGCGGCTACACCTTC. Translation: CASSEAVPGGGYTF.

This clonotype was counted a few times. The chain joins TRBV7-9 to TRBJ1-3, with TRBD1 matching 9 bases. J gave up 3 bases and V 3 bases, and 3 bases lay outside the gene matches. CDR3 length: 15 residues. The V gene's germline CDR1 is SEHNR and CDR2 FQNEAQ (reference sequence). The CDR3 bases are TGTGCCAGCAGCTTGGGGACAGGGAGTGGAAACACCATATATTTT. Translation: CASSLGTGSGNTIYF.

The rearrangement uses TRBV24-1 and TRBJ2-7, with TRBD1 as a possible D gene (6 bases). Germline V CDR1 and CDR2: KGHDR, SFDVKD. The length of the CDR3 is 16 residues. Trimming pared 2 bases from V and 2 bases from J, leaving 15 bases between. CDR3 bases: TGTGCCACCAGTGATTCAACAGGGCCGCGGACCTACGAGCAGTACTTC. This encodes CATSDSTGPRTYEQYF.

V is TRBV5-5 and J is TRBJ2-7; D is unclear. V lost 3 bases and J 1 base, leaving 11 bases between the germline ends. Germline assignment: CDR1 SGHKS and CDR2 YYEKEE (reference sequence). The length of the CDR3 is 14 residues. The CDR3 bases are TGTGCCAGCAGCTCGCATGGGGTTTCCTACGAGCAGTACTTC. Translating it yields CASSSHGVSYEQYF.

The chain carries TRBV24-1 and TRBJ2-1; D possibly corresponds to TRBD2 (6 bases). The CDR3 totals 16 residues. Germline V lookup: CDR1 KGHDR, CDR2 SFDVKD. V lost 6 bases and J lost 0, with 14 bases in between. CDR3 DNA sequence: TGTGCCACCAGTTATTCTAGCGCTTACTCCTACAATGAGCAGTTCTTC. This sequence encodes CATSYSSAYSYNEQFF.

This chain joins TRBV24-1 and TRBJ2-7; D is undetermined. This CDR3 has 13 amino acids. With 3 bases removed from V and 3 bases from J, the gap between germline ends came to 8 bases. Germline-derived CDR1 and CDR2 are KGHDR and SFDVKD. The CDR3 DNA reads as TGTGCCACCAGTGATCCGCCCAACTACGAGCAGTACTTC. It encodes CATSDPPNYEQYF.

This chain connects TRBV18 to TRBJ2-7, with 10 nucleotides matching TRBD2. Germline CDR1 KGHSH, CDR2 LQKENI. The CDR3 runs to 14 residues. With 3 bases clipped from V and 6 bases from J, the junction kept 5 bases outside the gene matches. The CDR3 DNA reads as TGTGCCAGCTCACCCCGGACTAGCGGAAGCGAGCAGTACTTC. Translated: CASSPRTSGSEQYF.

The CDR3 spells CASSQDRGSYEQYF. For the CDR3, the DNA is TGCGCCAGCAGCCAAGACAGGGGGTCCTACGAGCAGTACTTC. The chain combines TRBV4-1 with TRBJ2-7, with 7 bases matching TRBD1. The V gene's germline CDR1 is MGHRA and CDR2 YSYEKL. This CDR3 region has 14 residues. V shed 0 bases and J 1 base; nucleotides not matched to a gene: 0.

In this sample, this clonotype turned up a few times. The rearrangement joins TRBV5-5 to TRBJ1-3; D might be TRBD1 (6 bases). V dropped 6 bases and J dropped 4 bases, with 14 bases sitting between them. The CDR3 consists of 14 residues. From germline, CDR1 is SGHKS and CDR2 YYEKEE (reference sequence). The CDR3 DNA follows: TGTGCCAGCACCCGGGGGGGGGCAGGAAACACCATATATTTT. As protein: CASTRGGAGNTIYF.

This clonotype has just a few counts. The genes are TRBV18 and TRBJ1-2; a weak D match, TRBD1 (6 bases). Trimming pared 6 bases from V and 4 bases from J, leaving 21 bases between. This CDR3 spans 16 amino acids. CDR1 and CDR2 (germline): KGHSH, LQKENI. This CDR3 is CASSPGGGETPYGYTF. The CDR3 coding sequence is TGTGCCAGCTCGCCCGGAGGGGGGGAAACCCCCTATGGCTACACCTTC.

J is TRBJ2-2 and V is TRBV2; 13 bases are shared with TRBD2. There are 16 residues in the CDR3. Germline V gives CDR1 SNHLY, CDR2 FYNNEI. The trim removed 6 bases at V and 4 bases at J, leaving 5 bases unmatched. The CDR3 protein is CASRKTSGGLTGELFF. The CDR3 nucleotides are TGTGCCAGCAGAAAGACTAGCGGGGGGCTCACCGGGGAGCTGTTTTTT.

There are many counts of this clonotype. This chain connects TRBV20-1 to TRBJ2-3; 7 bases line up with TRBD2. V lost 5 bases to trimming and J lost 4 bases; unmatched junction nucleotides: 6. This CDR3 has 13 amino acids. Per the germline V gene, CDR1 is DFQATT and CDR2 is SNEGSKA (reference sequence). This chain's CDR3 is CSALTGGADTQYF. The CDR3 region has the DNA TGCAGTGCTCTTACGGGAGGCGCAGATACGCAGTATTTT.

The J gene is TRBJ2-1, the V gene TRBV5-6; 12 bases are shared with TRBD2. Germline V gives CDR1 SGHDT, CDR2 YYEEEE. J was trimmed by 9 bases and V by 0 bases; bases with no gene match: 4. The CDR3 totals 15 residues. In DNA, the CDR3 is TGTGCCAGCAGCTTGGGACTAGCGGGAGTTGTTGAGCAGTTCTTC. Residues: CASSLGLAGVVEQFF. Supplemented by reference TRBV5-6 and TRBJ2-1, the full variable domain reads DAGVTQSPTHLIKTRGQQVTLRCSPKSGHDTVSWYQQALGQGPQFIFQYYEEEERQRGNFPDRFSGHQFPNYSSELNVNALLLGDSALYLCASSLGLAGVVEQFFGPGTRLTVL.

The rearrangement uses TRBV20-1 and TRBJ2-7; D tentatively fits TRBD1 or TRBD2 (6 bases each). The CDR3 totals 12 residues. The V end was cut by 2 bases, the J end by 5 bases, with 10 bases between. Germline V CDR1 and CDR2: DFQATT, SNEGSKA (reference sequence). The CDR3 reads CSARKEGDEQYF. The CDR3 DNA follows: TGCAGTGCTAGAAAGGAGGGGGACGAGCAGTACTTC.

The chain has TRBV4-2 and TRBJ2-7, with D tentatively TRBD2 (5 bases). CDR1 LGHNA and CDR2 YNFKEQ come from the germline V gene. Trimming took 5 bases from V and 3 from J, leaving 14 bases between them. CDR3 length: 14 residues. The CDR3 DNA is TGTGCCAGCAGCTCACGGACTGACTACTACGAGCAGTACTTC. This sequence encodes CASSSRTDYYEQYF.

The V gene is TRBV4-3, the J gene TRBJ2-1, with 7 bases lining up with TRBD2. The CDR3 has 16 residues. CDR1 LGHNA and CDR2 YSLEER come from the germline V gene. V was clipped by 1 base and J by 8 bases; unmatched bases: 11. The CDR3 spells CASSQVGFGEGDEQFF. The CDR3 DNA follows: TGCGCCAGCAGCCAAGTGGGGTTCGGGGAGGGCGATGAGCAGTTCTTC.